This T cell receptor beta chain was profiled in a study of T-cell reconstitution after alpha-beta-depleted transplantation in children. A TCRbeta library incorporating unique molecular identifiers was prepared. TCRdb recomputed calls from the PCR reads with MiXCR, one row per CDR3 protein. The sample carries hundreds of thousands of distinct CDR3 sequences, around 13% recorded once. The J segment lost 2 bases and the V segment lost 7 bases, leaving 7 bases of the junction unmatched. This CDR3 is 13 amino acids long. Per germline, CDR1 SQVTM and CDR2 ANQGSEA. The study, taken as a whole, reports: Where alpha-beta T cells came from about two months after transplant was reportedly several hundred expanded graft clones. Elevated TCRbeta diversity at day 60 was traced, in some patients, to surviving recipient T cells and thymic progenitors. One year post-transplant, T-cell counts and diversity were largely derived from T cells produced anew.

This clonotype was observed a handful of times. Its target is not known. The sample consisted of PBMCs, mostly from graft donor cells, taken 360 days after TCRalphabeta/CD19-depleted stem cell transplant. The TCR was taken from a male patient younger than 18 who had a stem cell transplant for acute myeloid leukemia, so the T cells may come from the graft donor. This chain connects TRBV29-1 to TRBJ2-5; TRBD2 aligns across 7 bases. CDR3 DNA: TGCAGCGCCGCCGGGACTAATCAAGAGACCCAGTACTTC. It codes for CSAAGTNQETQYF.